The 29 T cell receptor beta chains presented below share a single source sample, sequenced in a study of molecular identifiers for immune sequencing clone quantification. TCRdb re-called the PCR reads through MiXCR, storing one row per CDR3 protein. Of 40,000 to 50,000 distinct CDR3 sequences detected, about 19% appear once; the ten largest clones hold about 1%. The specimen was naive CD8+ T cells from blood, with Jurkat cell RNA spiked in. Subset given: FACS-sorted CD8+CD4-CCR7+CD45RA+ naive T cells. Source of these receptors: a human donor in good health. Some libraries in this study had Jurkat cell RNA spiked in.

This clonotype was seen at least ten times. This chain links TRBV24-1 with TRBJ2-2, with D tentatively TRBD1 (6 bases). The CDR3 is made up of 16 amino acids. CDR1 is KGHDR and CDR2 is SFDVKD in the germline V gene. V gave up 4 bases and J gave up 0 bases, with 11 bases separating them. CDR3 amino acids: CATSDWDKANTGELFF. The DNA of the CDR3 is TGTGCCACCAGTGACTGGGACAAGGCGAACACCGGGGAGCTGTTTTTT.

This clonotype was recorded at least ten times. The chain combines TRBV4-3 with TRBJ2-7; 11 bases match TRBD2. Germline CDR1 and CDR2: LGHNA and YSLEER. This CDR3 spans 16 amino acids. Trimming took 3 bases from V and 6 from J; bases not matched to a gene: 10. The CDR3 nucleotides are TGCGCCAGCAGCCAGGAATTAGCGGGAGGGCCGGTCGAGCAGTACTTC. Translation: CASSQELAGGPVEQYF.

Note on this clonotype: One junction end does not reproduce the germline sequence, and a read error may be involved. J is TRBJ2-7 and V is TRBV7-9, with D unresolved. This CDR3 spans 14 amino acids. CDR1 is SEHNR, CDR2 FQNEAQ, per germline (reference sequence). This chain's CDR3 is CASSLPRAGYEQHF. Written as DNA, the CDR3 is TGTGCCAGCAGCTTACCCCGGGCCGGATACGAGCAGCACTTC. The full variable domain, in which reference TRBV7-9 and TRBJ2-7 provide the parts outside the CDR3, is DTGVSQNPRHKITKRGQNVTFRCDPISEHNRLYWYRQTLGQGPEFLTYFQNEAQLEKSRLLSDRFSAERPKGSFSTLEIQRTEQGDSAMYLCASSLPRAGYEQHFGPGTRLTVT.

On this clonotype: Sequence at one end of the junction differs from germline and may be a read error. The rearrangement links TRBV19 to TRBJ2-1; D possibly uses TRBD1 or TRBD2 (5 bases each). CDR1 and CDR2 (germline): LNHDA, SQIVND (reference sequence). The CDR3 is 16 residues long. This CDR3 reads CASSLLGTLDYSEQFF. Written as DNA, the CDR3 is TGTGCCAGTAGTCTCCTGGGGACCCTGGATTACAGTGAGCAGTTCTTC.

The gene calls are TRBV7-9 and TRBJ1-4; no definite D call. This CDR3 has 13 amino acids. Looked up from germline, CDR1 is SEHNR and CDR2 is FQNEAQ (reference sequence). V lost 4 bases and J 5 bases, leaving 8 bases between the germline ends. The CDR3, as DNA: TGTGCCAGCAGCTCTGTTTCGAATGAAAAACTGTTTTTT. Residues: CASSSVSNEKLFF.

This clonotype occurred many times. The chain employs TRBV29-1 and TRBJ2-7; 8 bases align to TRBD2. The CDR3 covers 13 residues. V lost 4 bases and J lost 6; bases outside the gene matches: 8. CDR1 and CDR2 from the germline V gene are SQVTM and ANQGSEA. CDR3 sequence reads: CSVVSLGGGEQYF. The CDR3 DNA sequence: TGCAGCGTTGTGTCCCTCGGGGGGGGCGAGCAGTACTTC.

This clonotype appeared many times. J is TRBJ2-7 and V is TRBV20-1; TRBD1 is a possible D gene (6 bases). V was cut by 3 bases and J by 0 bases, with 9 bases left in between. CDR3 length equals 13 residues. From germline, CDR1 is DFQATT and CDR2 SNEGSKA (reference sequence). CDR3 protein: CSARGTYSYEQYF. The CDR3 DNA sequence: TGCAGTGCTAGGGGGACATACTCCTACGAGCAGTACTTC.

This clonotype was counted at least ten times. V is TRBV12-3 or TRBV12-4 and J is TRBJ2-5, with D unresolved. This CDR3 is built from 14 residues. Trimming stripped 2 bases from V and 2 bases from J, with 9 bases between. The CDR3 DNA follows: TGTGCCAGCAGTTTACTAGTCCGACAAGAGACCCAGTACTTC. As protein: CASSLLVRQETQYF.

Many counts were recorded for this clonotype. This rearrangement joins TRBV9 to TRBJ2-3, with a tentative D call TRBD2 (5 bases). The CDR3 is 16 amino acids. From germline, CDR1 is SGDLS and CDR2 YYNGEE. V was trimmed by 3 bases and J by 2 bases, leaving 16 bases between them. The CDR3 region is CASSGWSSYDTDTQYF. CDR3 nucleotide sequence: TGTGCCAGCAGCGGGTGGTCTAGCTACGACACAGATACGCAGTATTTT.

Notes on this clonotype: One junction end disagrees with the germline gene, perhaps due to a read error. The chain links TRBV9 to TRBJ2-3; 8 bases are shared with TRBD2. Germline V gene sequence: CDR1 SGDLS, CDR2 YYNGEE. The CDR3 has 16 amino acids. The CDR3 DNA sequence: TGTGCCAGCAGCGCATATAGCGGGGCCAGCACAGATACGCAGTGCTTT. Translating it yields CASSAYSGASTDTQCF.

This clonotype was recorded at least ten times. The genes are TRBV18 and TRBJ2-1; D perhaps matches TRBD1 (5 bases). The CDR3 is made up of 13 amino acids. The germline V gene has CDR1 KGHSH and CDR2 LQKENI. The V and J ends lost 1 base and 8 bases respectively, with 9 bases between them. The DNA for the CDR3 is TGTGCCAGCTCACCACGGGTACAGGATGAGCAGTTCTTC. Its protein product is CASSPRVQDEQFF.

The chain uses TRBV28 and TRBJ2-3; 13 positions match TRBD2. There are 17 residues in the CDR3. Per the germline V gene, CDR1 is MDHEN and CDR2 is SYDVKM. Trimming cost V 4 bases and J 4 bases; bases outside gene matches: 8. The CDR3 DNA follows: TGTGCCAGCAGTTCGGGACTAGCGGGAATCATCGCAGATACGCAGTATTTT. Translating gives CASSSGLAGIIADTQYF. The variable domain in full, with the rest retrieved from reference TRBV28 and TRBJ2-3, is DVKVTQSSRYLVKRTGEKVFLECVQDMDHENMFWYRQDPGLGLRLIYFSYDVKMKEKGDIPEGYSVSREKKERFSLILESASTNQTSMYLCASSSGLAGIIADTQYFGPGTRLTVL.

This clonotype has a count of ten or more. This chain uses TRBV20-1 with TRBJ2-3, with a tentative D call TRBD2 (5 bases). This CDR3 has 15 residues. CDR1 is DFQATT, CDR2 SNEGSKA, per germline (reference sequence). V was trimmed by 6 bases and J by 2 bases, leaving 18 bases between them. The CDR3 spells CSAQRRAANTDTQYF. As DNA, the CDR3 is TGCAGTGCCCAGAGGAGAGCGGCGAACACAGATACGCAGTATTTT.

This clonotype came up many times. The chain links TRBV6-2 or TRBV6-3 to TRBJ1-2; TRBD1 matches 12 bases. CDR1 is MNHEY and CDR2 is SVGEGT in the germline V gene. After removal of 5 bases from V and 6 bases from J, the junction contained 7 bases not matched to a gene. The CDR3 length is 15 residues. The CDR3 region has the DNA TGTGCCAGCAGTACCCCGGGACAGGGGGCAGATGGCTACACCTTC. Protein product: CASSTPGQGADGYTF.

This clonotype showed up many times. The rearrangement links TRBV20-1 to TRBJ2-1; 14 nucleotides align to TRBD2. Per the germline V gene, CDR1 is DFQATT and CDR2 is SNEGSKA (reference sequence). This CDR3 contains 16 residues. J gave up 4 bases and V 7 bases, and 9 bases lay outside the gene matches. The DNA of the CDR3 is TGCAGTGACCAGACTAGCGGGGGGGCCGGGTACAATGAGCAGTTCTTC. It is translated as CSDQTSGGAGYNEQFF.

This clonotype was seen many times. V and J are TRBV29-1 and TRBJ2-1, with 9 bases fitting TRBD2. Germline trimming cut 6 bases from V and 3 bases from J; bases unmatched to any gene: 3. Germline assignment: CDR1 SQVTM and CDR2 ANQGSEA. This CDR3 spans 13 amino acids. CDR3 protein: CSVRTSVYNEQFF. For the CDR3, the DNA is TGCAGCGTCCGGACTAGCGTCTACAATGAGCAGTTCTTC.

This clonotype was seen repeatedly, ten times or more. The V gene is TRBV2, the J gene TRBJ1-5; maybe TRBD1 (5 bases). The CDR3 is 17 amino acids. V lost 6 bases, J lost 0 bases, and 18 bases lay in between. Germline CDR1 and CDR2: SNHLY and FYNNEI. The CDR3 DNA reads TGTGCCAGCAGAATAATCGGGACGGGAGATAGCAATCAGCCCCAGCATTTT. This translates into CASRIIGTGDSNQPQHF.

In its sample, this clonotype was seen many times. The V gene is TRBV28, the J gene TRBJ2-7; 10 bases fit TRBD2. The CDR3 spans 16 residues. V trimming: 3 bases; J trimming: 3 bases; junction bases outside the gene matches: 8. Germline V gene data show CDR1 as MDHEN and CDR2 as SYDVKM. The CDR3 coding sequence is TGTGCCAGCAGTTTGACCACTAGCGGGGAGCTCTACGAGCAGTACTTC. Amino acid sequence: CASSLTTSGELYEQYF.

This clonotype was seen more than once but under ten times. With a much larger clone just one base away, this may be a read error. V gene TRBV27 combines with J gene TRBJ2-3; 8 bases agree with TRBD2. CDR3 length: 16 amino acids. The germline gives CDR1 MNHEY, CDR2 SMNVEV (reference sequence). V lost 2 bases and J lost 2; bases outside the gene matches: 6. The CDR3: CASSLEREPPTDTQYF. The DNA of the CDR3 is TGTGCCAGCAGTTTAGAGCGGGAGCCTCCCACAGATACGCAGTATTTT.

The table lists this clonotype with many counts. The junction departs from the called germline gene at one end, perhaps through a read error. The chain links TRBV6-2 or TRBV6-3 to TRBJ2-1; D gene uncertain. The CDR3 runs 11 residues. Per germline, CDR1 MNHEY and CDR2 SVGEGT. CDR3 coding DNA: TGTGCCAGCAGTTACTCGTGGGCCATCTCTTTC. This codes for CASSYSWAISF.

This clonotype was picked up many times. The chain employs TRBV13 and TRBJ2-1; D not resolved. Per the germline V gene, CDR1 is PRHDT and CDR2 is FYEKMQ (reference sequence). V dropped 6 bases and J dropped 5 bases, with 5 bases sitting between them. The CDR3 has 11 residues. CDR3: CASRQNNEQFF. The CDR3 DNA reads as TGTGCCAGCAGACAAAACAATGAGCAGTTCTTC.

This clonotype occurred many times. The chain combines TRBV30 with TRBJ1-1; D gene uncertain. Trimming shortened V by 3 bases and J by 3 bases, and 2 bases separated the two germline ends. CDR1 and CDR2 (germline): GTSNPN, SVGIG (reference sequence). This CDR3 is 10 amino acids long. Here the CDR3 DNA reads TGTGCCTGGAGCTACACTGAAGCTTTCTTT. It yields the protein CAWSYTEAFF.

This clonotype was counted at least ten times. This rearrangement joins TRBV11-2 to TRBJ2-7; 7 bases are shared with TRBD2. This CDR3 contains 19 residues. CDR1 and CDR2 from the germline V gene are SGHAT and FQNNGV. Losses at the gene ends were 5 bases for V and 4 bases for J; bases not matched to a gene: 23. Written as DNA, the CDR3 is TGTGCCAGCAGCCCGGGAGTCGGGGGGTTAGGGAAGTACTTATACGAGCAGTACTTC. Translated, it gives CASSPGVGGLGKYLYEQYF.

The gene calls are TRBV5-5 and TRBJ2-1; 9 bases are a match to TRBD1. The germline V gene has CDR1 SGHKS and CDR2 YYEKEE (reference sequence). The CDR3 extends over 15 amino acids. The trim removed 0 bases at V and 5 bases at J, leaving 3 bases unmatched. In nucleotides, the CDR3 is TGTGCCAGCAGCTTGGTTGGGACAGGGCACAATGAGCAGTTCTTC. It codes for CASSLVGTGHNEQFF.

This chain uses TRBV20-1 with TRBJ1-5; D unclear. Trimming took off 0 bases at V and 0 bases at J, with 9 bases between the two ends. Germline V gene data show CDR1 as DFQATT and CDR2 as SNEGSKA (reference sequence). CDR3 length equals 15 residues. CDR3 protein: CSARDRSFSNQPQHF. The CDR3, as DNA: TGCAGTGCTAGAGATCGAAGTTTTAGCAATCAGCCCCAGCATTTT.

This clonotype appeared many times. This sequence joins TRBV6-5 and TRBJ2-2; TRBD2 matches 11 bases. V trimming: 6 bases; J trimming: 3 bases; junction bases outside the gene matches: 3. The CDR3 spans 15 residues. Germline loops: CDR1 MNHEY, CDR2 SVGAGI. For the CDR3, the DNA is TGTGCCAGCAGACCGGGACTAGCGGACACCGGGGAGCTGTTTTTT. Residues: CASRPGLADTGELFF.

This clonotype was recorded at least ten times. This chain connects TRBV27 to TRBJ2-1; 9 bases are shared with TRBD1. V was pared by 2 bases and J by 8 bases, with 4 bases of the junction left unmatched. The CDR3 has 14 residues. The V gene's germline CDR1 is MNHEY and CDR2 SMNVEV (reference sequence). The CDR3 is CASSLQGQGHEQFF. The CDR3 DNA reads TGTGCCAGCAGTTTACAGGGACAGGGCCATGAGCAGTTCTTC.

This clonotype has more than one count but fewer than ten. V is TRBV3-1 and J is TRBJ2-3; D tentatively fits TRBD1 or TRBD2 (5 bases each). The germline V gene encodes CDR1 LGHDT and CDR2 YNNKEL (reference sequence). CDR3 length: 16 amino acids. V lost 0 bases and J 1 base, leaving 11 bases between the germline ends. In DNA form, the CDR3 reads TGTGCCAGCAGCCAAGATCTGTGGGACCGCACAGATACGCAGTATTTT. This translates into CASSQDLWDRTDTQYF.

This clonotype was recorded many times. The V call is TRBV2, the J call TRBJ1-1; 7 bases fit TRBD1. The CDR3 is 15 amino acids. Germline values: CDR1 SNHLY, CDR2 FYNNEI. In nucleotides, the CDR3 is TGTGCGGGGTCGGGACAGCTAGAGCCCCCTGATTCGGCTTTCTTT. The encoded protein is CAGSGQLEPPDSAFF.